The 9 T cell receptor beta chains given below trace back to one sample, sequenced in a study of cytomegalovirus exposure and HLA in healthy donors. PCR was performed using 60 Vbeta and 13 Jbeta primers. Sequencing was performed with immunoSEQ multiplex PCR; in TCRdb, only in-frame clones are kept and a portion is missing. Here the sample spans over 90,000 clones, about four fifths being singletons. The sequenced sample was PBMCs. The origin of the receptors is a woman in her 70s in good health and CMV-seropositive.

This clone has a handful of counts. The chain employs TRBV5-1 and TRBJ1-5; possibly TRBD1 for D (5 bases). This CDR3 comprises 15 residues. From germline, CDR1 is SGHRS and CDR2 YFSETQ. V dropped 8 bases and J dropped 4 bases, with 19 bases sitting between them. CDR3 in DNA: TGCGCCAGTTCTCGGGAGGGGAGGGGAAATCAGCCCCAGCATTTT. It translates to CASSREGRGNQPQHF. Full variable domain (rest looked up from reference TRBV5-1 and TRBJ1-5): KAGVTQTPRYLIKTRGQQVTLSCSPISGHRSVSWYQQTPGQGLQFLFEYFSETQRNKGNFPGRFSGRQFSNSRSEMNVSTLELGDSALYLCASSREGRGNQPQHFGDGTRLSIL.

This clone has a handful of counts. V and J are TRBV11-2 and TRBJ2-7; TRBD1 aligns across 7 bases. CDR3 length: 17 residues. V shed 1 base and J 2 bases; nucleotides not matched to a gene: 11. Germline V gene data show CDR1 as SGHAT and CDR2 as FQNNGV. The chain's CDR3 is CASSLGPGWQGAYEQYF. CDR3 coding DNA: TGTGCCAGCAGCTTAGGCCCCGGGTGGCAGGGGGCCTACGAGCAGTACTTC.

To note about this clone: This same CDR3 is encoded by further DNA sequences in the sample. The rearrangement uses TRBV19 and TRBJ2-1; 7 bases are a match to TRBD1. The junction had 5 bases not matched to a gene; V was cut back by 3 bases and J by 6 bases. The CDR3 contains 14 residues. Looked up from germline, CDR1 is LNHDA and CDR2 is SQIVND (reference sequence). DNA of the CDR3: TGTGCCAGTAGTATCACAGGGGCGGGCAATGAGCAGTTCTTC. It is translated as CASSITGAGNEQFF.

This clone turned up a few times. The rearrangement joins TRBV2 to TRBJ2-2; tentatively, D is TRBD2 (6 bases). The CDR3 has 15 amino acids. From germline, CDR1 is SNHLY and CDR2 FYNNEI. V was pared by 4 bases and J by 1 base, with 10 bases between. The CDR3, as DNA: TGTGCCAGCAGTGGGAGGGAATTGAACACCGGGGAGCTGTTTTTT. The encoded protein is CASSGRELNTGELFF.

This chain connects TRBV10-3 to TRBJ2-3, with 8 bases identical to TRBD2. The CDR3 spans 11 residues. After removal of 10 bases from V and 6 bases from J, the junction contained 3 bases not matched to a gene. Germline loops: CDR1 ENHRY, CDR2 SYGVKD. DNA of the CDR3: TGTGCCACGGGGGGGACGGATACGCAGTATTTT. It translates to CATGGTDTQYF.

CDR3: CASQTGGSANEKLFF. The CDR3 nucleotides are TGTGCCAGCCAAACAGGGGGGTCAGCTAATGAAAAACTGTTTTTT. The chain combines TRBV7-6 with TRBJ1-4; 8 positions agree with TRBD1. With 8 bases clipped from V and 3 bases from J, the junction kept 8 bases outside the gene matches. The CDR3 runs to 15 residues. CDR1 is SGHVS, CDR2 FNYEAQ, per germline.

The gene calls are TRBV13 and TRBJ2-7; TRBD2 matches at 7 bases. With V trimmed by 3 bases and J by 1 base, 6 bases remained unmatched. Germline CDR1 PRHDT, CDR2 FYEKMQ (reference sequence). This CDR3 has 15 residues. The CDR3 DNA reads as TGTGCCAGCAGCTTTTCGGGGGGTCTATCCTACGAGCAGTACTTC. This encodes CASSFSGGLSYEQYF.

In its sample, this clone was seen a few times. V gene TRBV29-1 combines with J gene TRBJ2-5; no clear D gene. Deletions cut 3 bases from V and 2 bases from J, with 7 bases between. From germline, CDR1 is SQVTM and CDR2 ANQGSEA. The CDR3 length is 12 residues. The CDR3 DNA reads as TGCAGCGTTGATGAGTGGCAAGAGACCCAGTACTTC. Residues: CSVDEWQETQYF.

This clone came up a few times. V is TRBV6-1 and J is TRBJ2-7; the match to TRBD1 covers 7 bases. The CDR3 runs 15 residues. Trimming took 0 bases from V and 3 from J; bases not matched to a gene: 5. Germline loops: CDR1 MNHNS, CDR2 SASEGT. In nucleotides, the CDR3 is TGTGCCAGCAGTGAAGCCCCGGGACAGATCTACGAGCAGTACTTC. As protein: CASSEAPGQIYEQYF.